This TCR beta chain was sequenced in a study of CD8+ T cells in alopecia areata. Turning to the study itself: Treated patients took oral tofacitinib at 5 to 10 mg twice daily. Study-level points and caveats: Besides other cells, scalp samples also yield sequences of resident alphabeta T cells from normal skin. Whether baseline CD8+ expansion is linked to response remains uncertain, given a single nonresponder.

Treatment defined: oral pan-JAK inhibitor, 5-10 mg twice daily. With respect to this clone: Its antigen is not known.

RNA extraction was followed by reverse transcription into cDNA, which acted as the sequencing template. The table came from immunoSEQ multiplex PCR; TCRdb's copy has only in-frame clones and leaves some out. The sample holds about 210,000 clones, under 70% seen once. The ends lost 3 bases at V and 8 bases at J; junction bases unmatched: 9. The CDR3 loop spans 14 amino acids. CDR1 is MNHEY, CDR2 SMNVEV, per germline (reference sequence). This TCR came from a human donor with alopecia areata. V is TRBV27 and J is TRBJ1-1, with 7 positions matching TRBD1. The sample consisted of CD4+ T cells sorted from blood, taken at approximately week 42, from a patient treated with tofacitinib. CDR3 bases: TGTGCCAGCAGTTTTCGTAATACAGGGGCCGAAGCTTTCTTT. It codes for CASSFRNTGAEAFF.